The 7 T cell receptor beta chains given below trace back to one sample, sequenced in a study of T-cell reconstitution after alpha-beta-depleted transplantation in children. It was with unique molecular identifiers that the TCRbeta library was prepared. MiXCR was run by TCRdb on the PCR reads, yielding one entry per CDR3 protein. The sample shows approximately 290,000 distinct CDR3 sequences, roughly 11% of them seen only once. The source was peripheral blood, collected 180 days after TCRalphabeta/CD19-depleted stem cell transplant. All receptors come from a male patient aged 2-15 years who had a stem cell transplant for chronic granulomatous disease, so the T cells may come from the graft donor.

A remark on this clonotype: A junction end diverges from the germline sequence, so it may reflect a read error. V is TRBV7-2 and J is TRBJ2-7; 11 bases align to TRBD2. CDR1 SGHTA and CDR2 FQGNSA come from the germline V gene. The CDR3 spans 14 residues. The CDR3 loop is CASGLAGGPIEQYF. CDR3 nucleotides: TGTGCCAGCGGCTTAGCGGGGGGGCCTATTGAGCAGTACTTC.

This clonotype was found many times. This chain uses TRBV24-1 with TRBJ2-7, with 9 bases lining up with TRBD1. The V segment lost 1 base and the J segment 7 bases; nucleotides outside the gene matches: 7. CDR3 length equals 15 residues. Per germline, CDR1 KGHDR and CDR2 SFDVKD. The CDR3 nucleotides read TGTGCCACCAGTGATTTCGGACAGGGGCCGGGGGAGCAGTACTTC. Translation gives CATSDFGQGPGEQYF.

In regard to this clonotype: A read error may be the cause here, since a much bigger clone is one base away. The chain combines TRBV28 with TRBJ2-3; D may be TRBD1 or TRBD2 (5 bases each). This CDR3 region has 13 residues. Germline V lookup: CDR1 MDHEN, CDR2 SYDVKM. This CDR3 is CANSFRGVDTQYF. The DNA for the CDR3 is TGTGCCAACAGTTTCCGAGGGGTAGATACGCAGTATTTT. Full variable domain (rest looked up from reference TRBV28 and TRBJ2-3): DVKVTQSSRYLVKRTGEKVFLECVQDMDHENMFWYRQDPGLGLRLIYFSYDVKMKEKGDIPEGYSVSREKKERFSLILESASTNQTSMYLCANSFRGVDTQYFGPGTRLTVL.

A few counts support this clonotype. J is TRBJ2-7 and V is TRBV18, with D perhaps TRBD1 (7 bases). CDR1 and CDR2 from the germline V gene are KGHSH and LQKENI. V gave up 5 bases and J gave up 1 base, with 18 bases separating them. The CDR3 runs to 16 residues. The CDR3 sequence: CASSSTSPQGSYEQYF. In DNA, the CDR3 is TGTGCCAGCTCATCCACTAGCCCACAGGGGTCCTACGAGCAGTACTTC.

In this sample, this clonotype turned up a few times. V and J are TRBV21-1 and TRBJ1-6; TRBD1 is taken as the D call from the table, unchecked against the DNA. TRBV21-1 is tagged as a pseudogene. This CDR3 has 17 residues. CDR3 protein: CASSKGQATSYNSPLHF. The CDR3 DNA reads TGTGCCAGCAGCAAAGGACAGGCCACCTCCTATAATTCACCCCTCCACTTT.

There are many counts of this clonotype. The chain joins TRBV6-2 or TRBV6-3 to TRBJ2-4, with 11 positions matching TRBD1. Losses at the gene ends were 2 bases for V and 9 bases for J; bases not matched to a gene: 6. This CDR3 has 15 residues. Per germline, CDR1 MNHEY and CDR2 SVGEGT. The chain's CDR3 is CASSYRTGGFGIQYF. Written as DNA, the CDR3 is TGTGCCAGCAGTTACCGGACAGGGGGCTTTGGCATTCAGTACTTC.

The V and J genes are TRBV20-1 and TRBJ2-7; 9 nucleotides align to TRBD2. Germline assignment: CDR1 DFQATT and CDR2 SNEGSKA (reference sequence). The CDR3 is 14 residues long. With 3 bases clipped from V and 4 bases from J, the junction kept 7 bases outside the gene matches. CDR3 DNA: TGCAGTGCTAGGGGGCGGGAGGGCCAGTACGAGCAGTACTTC. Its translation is CSARGREGQYEQYF.